Sequencing of this T cell receptor (beta chain) was carried out in a study of human T cells and chemical hapten exposure. Study-wide background: 2% DPC was applied to around 2 cm by around 2 cm of upper inner arm skin for sensitization. Study results and caveats: Counts of expanded TCRs at PT1 were positively correlated with patch test score.

This clonotype was counted many times. The antigen is not known. Germline V gives CDR1 SGDLS, CDR2 YYNGEE. The CDR3 is 13 residues long. Deletions cut 4 bases from V and 9 bases from J, with 14 bases between. TCRdb ran MiXCR on the RACE reads and lists one entry per CDR3 protein. The profile shows approximately 96,000 distinct CDR3 sequences, 9.3% of them singletons. Stated time point: patch test 2, 6 weeks after DPC sensitization. Treatment of the sample: therapeutic diphenylcyclopropenone sensitization with weekly scalp DPC. Non-pregnant alopecia patients aged 18 to 70, suitable for DPC therapy. V and J are TRBV9 and TRBJ2-1; D not resolved. The material sequenced was whole blood, taken in connection with sensitization to the hapten diphenylcyclopropenone (DPC). This receptor was obtained from a middle-aged woman with alopecia areata. Some clones in this sample may be carry-over from other donors' samples. The CDR3 nucleotides are TGTGCCAGCAGCCCCTCACGGCCGGGTGAGCAGTTCTTC. Encoded protein: CASSPSRPGEQFF. Filled out from reference TRBV9 and TRBJ2-1, the complete variable domain reads DSGVTQTPKHLITATGQRVTLRCSPRSGDLSVYWYQQSLDQGLQFLIQYYNGEERAKGNILERFSAQQFPDLHSELNLSSLELGDSALYFCASSPSRPGEQFFGPGTRLTVL.